The 19 T cell receptor beta chains given below trace back to one sample, sequenced in a study of T cell repertoires in cytomegalovirus infection (dated by TCRdb to about 2019). The sequencing machine was an Illumina HiSeq 1500. The public reads were reanalyzed by TCRdb: fastp trimming at Q25, MiXCR alignment, in-frame beta chains only. Records with the same CDR3 protein are collapsed into one entry carrying the most frequent genes and DNA. Present in this sample are under 500,000 distinct CDR3 sequences, under 55% of which were seen just once. Of the sample, about 39% falls within the top ten clones. These receptors' targets are unknown. Interpreted using the paper, the treatment or condition label stands for: in vitro stimulation with specific CMV peptide epitopes to enrich CMV-specific T cells. Source: cultured PBMCs, taken from culture after CMV antigen stimulation. The receptors were gathered from a human donor in good health (CMV status not recorded). Some clones in this sample may be carry-over from other donors' samples.

This clonotype was observed a few times. The J gene is TRBJ1-2, the V gene TRBV7-2, with TRBD1 identical over 9 bases. The germline gives CDR1 SGHTA, CDR2 FQGNSA. Trimming removed 5 bases from V and 10 bases from J; junction bases left unmatched: 8. This CDR3 is 13 amino acids long. The CDR3, as DNA: TGTGCCAGCAGCACGCACAGGGGGCGATTCTACACCTTC. Translation: CASSTHRGRFYTF.

The chain carries TRBV18 and TRBJ2-1; a weak D match, TRBD2 (6 bases). The germline V gene has CDR1 KGHSH and CDR2 LQKENI. V was clipped by 5 bases and J by 6 bases, with 14 bases between them. The CDR3 has 14 amino acids. The CDR3, as DNA: TGTGCCAGCTCAGGGCCGGGACTCATCAATGAGCAGTTCTTC. Its protein is CASSGPGLINEQFF.

The chain has TRBV12-5 and TRBJ1-1; 10 bases are a match to TRBD1. The germline gives CDR1 LGHNT, CDR2 FRNRAP. Losses at the gene ends were 4 bases for V and 5 bases for J; bases not matched to a gene: 10. The CDR3 has 16 residues. In DNA, the CDR3 is TGTGCTAGTGGTTCGGACAGGGGGTTATTTGGGACTGAAGCTTTCTTT. It encodes CASGSDRGLFGTEAFF. The variable domain in full, with the rest retrieved from reference TRBV12-5 and TRBJ1-1, is DARVTQTPRHKVTEMGQEVTMRCQPILGHNTVFWYRQTMMQGLELLAYFRNRAPLDDSGMPKDRFSAEMPDATLATLKIQPSEPRDSAVYFCASGSDRGLFGTEAFFGQGTRLTVV.

This chain connects TRBV7-9 to TRBJ2-7; 8 nucleotides agree with TRBD2. Unmatched junction bases numbered 8, after V lost 5 bases and J lost 2 bases. CDR1 is SEHNR, CDR2 FQNEAQ, per germline (reference sequence). The CDR3 length is 15 residues. The CDR3 DNA follows: TGTGCCAGCAGCCCCCGGGAGGGGGGACCCTACGAGCAGTACTTC. Its translation: CASSPREGGPYEQYF.

This clonotype was seen more than once but under ten times. The rearrangement links TRBV7-2 to TRBJ1-2; a possible D gene is TRBD1 (6 bases). From germline, CDR1 is SGHTA and CDR2 FQGNSA. The CDR3 covers 12 residues. V lost 6 bases, J lost 4 bases, and 9 bases lay in between. The CDR3 bases are TGTGCCAGCAGGGGGGCGGGCTATGGCTACACCTTC. This codes for CASRGAGYGYTF.

V and J are TRBV7-4 and TRBJ2-5; 10 bases are shared with TRBD1. V lost 8 bases, J lost 2 bases, and 5 bases stayed unmatched. Germline V gene data show CDR1 as SGHVT and CDR2 as SQSDAQ. This CDR3 is built from 14 residues. CDR3 in amino acids: CASGADRGQETQYF. CDR3 in DNA: TGTGCCAGCGGAGCGGACAGGGGGCAAGAGACCCAGTACTTC.

This clonotype was counted between two and nine times. The chain recombines TRBV10-3 with TRBJ2-1, with D possibly matching TRBD2 (5 bases). V lost 2 bases and J 10 bases, leaving 24 bases between the germline ends. The length of the CDR3 is 17 residues. Germline CDR1 is ENHRY and CDR2 is SYGVKD. CDR3 bases: TGTGCCATCAGTGAGCCCGGGAAAGGGTCTGGGTCGGCGGAGCAGTTCTTC. Its protein is CAISEPGKGSGSAEQFF.

The chain employs TRBV7-4 and TRBJ2-7; the D gene is possibly TRBD2 (7 bases). Germline CDR1 SGHVT, CDR2 SQSDAQ. The CDR3 length is 18 residues. V was cut by 5 bases and J by 7 bases, with 30 bases left in between. The CDR3 sequence: CASSPGGLGGSMVREQYF. The DNA of the CDR3 is TGTGCCAGCAGCCCCGGGGGGCTGGGCGGGAGTATGGTCCGGGAGCAGTACTTC.

The V call is TRBV7-2, the J call TRBJ1-2; D perhaps matches TRBD1 (5 bases). The V gene lost 10 bases and the J gene lost 4 bases, with 10 bases spanning the gap. The CDR3 has 11 residues. Germline V gene sequence: CDR1 SGHTA, CDR2 FQGNSA. The CDR3 here is CAIDSLYGYTF. The CDR3 DNA reads as TGTGCCATCGACAGTCTCTATGGCTACACCTTC.

This chain's CDR3 is CSVRKTAMNTEAFF. The CDR3 DNA sequence: TGCAGCGTACGAAAGACAGCAATGAACACTGAAGCTTTCTTT. The chain joins TRBV29-1 to TRBJ1-1, with D perhaps matching TRBD1 (5 bases). Germline values: CDR1 SQVTM, CDR2 ANQGSEA. Trimming pared 6 bases from V and 0 bases from J, leaving 14 bases between. CDR3 length equals 14 residues.

The V gene is TRBV12-3 or TRBV12-4, the J gene TRBJ2-7; D tentatively fits TRBD1 or TRBD2 (5 bases each). V dropped 5 bases and J dropped 5 bases, with 16 bases sitting between them. The CDR3 runs to 14 residues. CDR3 sequence: CASSISRGPDEQYF. The DNA of the CDR3 is TGTGCCAGCAGTATCTCCCGGGGACCTGACGAGCAGTACTTC.

This clonotype appeared a few times. This chain uses TRBV6-8 with TRBJ2-4; 8 nucleotides match TRBD1. Per the germline V gene, CDR1 is MNHGY and CDR2 is SAAAGT. The CDR3 sequence is 13 residues long. The junction had 2 bases not matched to a gene; V was cut back by 10 bases and J by 0 bases. In nucleotides, the CDR3 is TGTGCCACCCAGGGGGCAGCCAAAAACATTCAGTACTTC. Its translation is CATQGAAKNIQYF.

This chain connects TRBV28 to TRBJ2-5; possibly TRBD1 or TRBD2 for D (5 bases each). The CDR3 is 15 residues long. Looked up from germline, CDR1 is MDHEN and CDR2 is SYDVKM. Trimming took 3 bases from V and 3 from J, leaving 14 bases between them. The CDR3: CASSFFGTQEETQYF. The DNA for the CDR3 is TGTGCCAGCAGTTTTTTCGGGACCCAGGAAGAGACCCAGTACTTC.

The chain carries TRBV5-1 and TRBJ2-3; the match to TRBD2 covers 10 bases. Looked up from germline, CDR1 is SGHRS and CDR2 is YFSETQ. The CDR3 has 16 amino acids. J lost 4 bases, V lost 0 bases, and 5 bases had no gene match. The CDR3 DNA reads as TGCGCCAGCAGCTTGGAGCCTAGCGGGAGTGCAGATACGCAGTATTTT. Protein product: CASSLEPSGSADTQYF. The full variable domain, its missing parts supplied by reference TRBV5-1 and TRBJ2-3, is KAGVTQTPRYLIKTRGQQVTLSCSPISGHRSVSWYQQTPGQGLQFLFEYFSETQRNKGNFPGRFSGRQFSNSRSEMNVSTLELGDSALYLCASSLEPSGSADTQYFGPGTRLTVL.

This clonotype was counted between two and nine times. The J gene is TRBJ1-5, the V gene TRBV7-2, with a weak D call TRBD1 (6 bases). Germline V lookup: CDR1 SGHTA, CDR2 FQGNSA. Trimming took 2 bases from V and 0 from J, leaving 11 bases between them. This CDR3 region has 16 residues. CDR3 DNA: TGTGCCAGCAGCTTAATGACAGGAGATAGCAATCAGCCCCAGCATTTT. The encoded protein is CASSLMTGDSNQPQHF.

This clonotype was counted once. V usage is TRBV28 and J usage is TRBJ1-5; the D is unclear. V shed 11 bases and J shed 2 bases, with 16 bases lying between them. The CDR3 totals 14 residues. Germline V gene data show CDR1 as MDHEN and CDR2 as SYDVKM. In DNA, the CDR3 is TGTGCCGGAACCCGGAGAGGACGCAATCAGCCCCAGCATTTT. Residues: CAGTRRGRNQPQHF.

The chain links TRBV10-3 to TRBJ2-1; 12 bases are shared with TRBD2. V was pared by 0 bases and J by 13 bases, with 7 bases of the junction left unmatched. Germline V gene data show CDR1 as ENHRY and CDR2 as SYGVKD. This CDR3 comprises 15 residues. The CDR3 is CAISESVLAGGPQFF. The CDR3 nucleotides are TGTGCCATCAGTGAGTCAGTACTAGCGGGAGGCCCCCAGTTCTTC.

The chain employs TRBV11-2 and TRBJ2-1, with 12 bases matching TRBD2. Losses at the gene ends were 2 bases for V and 4 bases for J; bases not matched to a gene: 6. The CDR3 contains 17 residues. Germline V CDR1 and CDR2: SGHAT, FQNNGV. The CDR3 here is CASSLSSGLAGYNEQFF. The CDR3 DNA follows: TGTGCCAGCAGCTTAAGTTCGGGACTAGCGGGTTACAATGAGCAGTTCTTC.

Written as DNA, the CDR3 is TGTGCCAGCAGTCTGACCTTCCTCAGGGGGTACAATGAGCAGTTCTTC. This encodes CASSLTFLRGYNEQFF. The V and J genes are TRBV28 and TRBJ2-1; 7 bases match TRBD1. Germline lookup yields CDR1 MDHEN and CDR2 SYDVKM. The CDR3 is made up of 16 amino acids. V trimming: 5 bases; J trimming: 4 bases; junction bases outside the gene matches: 11.